Listed here are 7 T cell receptor beta chains from one sample, sequenced in a study of human T cells and chemical hapten exposure. TCRdb independently ran MiXCR on the RACE reads; one entry per CDR3 protein. This table has fewer than 100,000 distinct CDR3 sequences, more than 9% appearing once. Time point meaning: patch test 2, 6 weeks after DPC sensitization. Described treatment: therapeutic diphenylcyclopropenone sensitization with weekly scalp DPC. Material: whole blood, obtained in connection with sensitization to the hapten diphenylcyclopropenone (DPC). These TCRs come from a man between 18 and 35 years old with alopecia areata. Some clones in this sample may be carry-over from other donors' samples.

This clonotype was detected many times. V is TRBV9 and J is TRBJ2-5; D unclear. Trimming removed 0 bases at V and 5 bases at J, with 8 bases between. The CDR3 has 13 residues. CDR1 SGDLS and CDR2 YYNGEE come from the germline V gene. The CDR3 here is CASSVDSRETQYF. The CDR3 DNA reads as TGTGCCAGCAGCGTAGATAGTCGGGAGACCCAGTACTTC. Full variable domain (rest looked up from reference TRBV9 and TRBJ2-5): DSGVTQTPKHLITATGQRVTLRCSPRSGDLSVYWYQQSLDQGLQFLIQYYNGEERAKGNILERFSAQQFPDLHSELNLSSLELGDSALYFCASSVDSRETQYFGPGTRLLVL.

This clonotype was counted ten times or more. The chain combines TRBV6-4 with TRBJ2-3; D call uncertain. Germline CDR1 reads MRHNA; CDR2 reads SNTAGT. The CDR3 extends over 14 amino acids. Deletions cut 7 bases from V and 6 bases from J, with 17 bases between. CDR3 in DNA: TGTGCCAGCACTGAGGTCGAGAGAACGGATACGCAGTATTTT. Its translation is CASTEVERTDTQYF.

Ten or more counts support this clonotype. The chain links TRBV2 to TRBJ1-6; perhaps TRBD1 as D (5 bases). The ends were cut back, 7 bases at V and 10 bases at J, with 17 bases in the middle. CDR3 length: 14 residues. Germline loops: CDR1 SNHLY, CDR2 FYNNEI. CDR3 in amino acids: CASNKRVGESPLHF. CDR3 bases: TGTGCCAGCAACAAAAGGGTGGGGGAATCACCCCTCCACTTT.

At least ten counts were recorded for this clonotype. The V and J genes are TRBV11-2 and TRBJ2-7; TRBD1 matches at 9 bases. Germline lookup yields CDR1 SGHAT and CDR2 FQNNGV. V gave up 0 bases and J gave up 6 bases; unmatched junction bases: 6. The CDR3 spans 15 residues. As DNA, the CDR3 is TGTGCCAGCAGCTTAGATCTGGGACAGGGAACCGAGCAGTACGTC. Translated, it gives CASSLDLGQGTEQYV.

The chain links TRBV7-3 to TRBJ2-2, with 8 bases matching TRBD2. V shed 4 bases, J shed 3 bases, and the junction held 7 bases outside the gene matches. Per the germline V gene, CDR1 is SGHTA and CDR2 is FQGTGA. The CDR3 runs to 16 residues. CDR3 in amino acids: CASSSARGADTGELFF. The CDR3 nucleotides read TGTGCCAGCAGCTCGGCGCGGGGGGCCGACACCGGGGAGCTGTTTTTT.

This clonotype was seen a few times. The chain employs TRBV28 and TRBJ1-2; tentatively, D is TRBD1 (5 bases). This CDR3 has 14 residues. Between the trimmed V and J ends, which lost 8 bases and 4 bases, there was a span of 17 bases. Germline loops: CDR1 MDHEN, CDR2 SYDVKM. The CDR3 DNA reads TGTGCCAGCGGAACTTGGGACTTCCCCTATGGCTACACCTTC. This encodes CASGTWDFPYGYTF.

This sequence joins TRBV7-2 and TRBJ2-7; tentatively, D is TRBD1 or TRBD2 (5 bases each). This CDR3 is built from 14 residues. The V gene lost 5 bases and the J gene lost 2 bases, with 13 bases spanning the gap. The germline gives CDR1 SGHTA, CDR2 FQGNSA. The CDR3 DNA follows: TGTGCCAGCAGCGCATATATGGGGGCCTACGAGCAGTACTTC. It encodes CASSAYMGAYEQYF.